This entry features one T cell receptor beta chain sequence. The sample belongs to a study of T cell responses to AZD1222 COVID-19 vaccine. CDR3 length: 12 amino acids. Trimming stripped 6 bases from V and 1 base from J, with 3 bases between. The method was immunoSEQ multiplex PCR; TCRdb's version includes in-frame clones alone and lacks a portion of them. The sample lists around 80,000 clones; about 85% were seen once. The rearrangement joins TRBV12-3 or TRBV12-4 to TRBJ2-2; D is ambiguous. Here the sequenced sample was peripheral blood, taken 28 days after the second AZD1222 dose. The source is an adult who received the AZD1222 COVID-19 vaccine. The CDR3 loop is CASRVNTGELFF. CDR3 sequence (DNA): TGTGCCAGCAGGGTGAACACCGGGGAGCTGTTTTTT.